These 16 T cell receptor beta chains were sequenced from one sample in a study of blood T cells in healthy people across ages. Alongside a J-beta primer mix, a sample-barcoded 5' primer served in a second PCR lasting roughly 6 to 11 cycles. TCRdb re-called the 5' RACE reads with MiXCR, one entry per CDR3 protein. The sample lists 450,000 to 700,000 distinct CDR3 sequences, about 26% occurring once. Specimen: blood. The receptors shown here come from a woman between 70 and 85 years old in good health.

The rearrangement joins TRBV6-2 or TRBV6-3 to TRBJ1-5; maybe TRBD1 (5 bases). The CDR3 consists of 13 residues. The germline V and J ends were trimmed by 2 bases and 7 bases, with 9 bases remaining between them. The V gene's germline CDR1 is MNHEY and CDR2 SVGEGT. The CDR3 DNA is TGTGCCAGCAGTTACAGGGGTTCCCAGCCCCAGCATTTT. It specifies CASSYRGSQPQHF.

This clonotype was seen only a few times. The chain links TRBV20-1 to TRBJ2-3, with D unclear. V was cut by 3 bases and J by 4 bases, with 5 bases left in between. This CDR3 is built from 11 residues. Germline loops: CDR1 DFQATT, CDR2 SNEGSKA (reference sequence). The chain's CDR3 is CSASGSDTQYF. Here the CDR3 DNA reads TGCAGTGCTAGCGGGTCAGATACGCAGTATTTT.

This clonotype showed up just a few times. J is TRBJ2-1 and V is TRBV20-1, with D maybe TRBD2 (5 bases). The CDR3 consists of 13 residues. In germline, CDR1 is DFQATT, CDR2 SNEGSKA (reference sequence). Trimming stripped 3 bases from V and 4 bases from J, with 10 bases between. CDR3 DNA: TGCAGTGCTAGGGATGGACTTTACAATGAGCAGTTCTTC. Protein sequence: CSARDGLYNEQFF.

About this clonotype: At one end the junction does not follow the germline gene, possibly because of a read error. V and J are TRBV3-1 and TRBJ1-2; TRBD1 matches at 8 bases. The CDR3 length is 13 residues. Germline CDR1 and CDR2: LGHDT and YNNKEL (reference sequence). The CDR3 nucleotides read TGCGCCAGCACCCAGGGGGCCGGGCTGGGCTACACCTTC. Its protein is CASTQGAGLGYTF.

There are a few counts of this clonotype. The chain combines TRBV9 with TRBJ2-1; 10 bases agree with TRBD2. Germline V lookup: CDR1 SGDLS, CDR2 YYNGEE. J lost 10 bases, V lost 6 bases, and 13 bases had no gene match. The CDR3 is 15 residues long. The CDR3 DNA follows: TGTGCCAGCAAGGCGAGGCTAGCGGGGGAAGGGGAGCAGTTCTTC. Protein product: CASKARLAGEGEQFF.

This clonotype was picked up one time. The CDR3 coding sequence is TGCAGTGCTAGAAACAGTTTGAACACTGAAGCTTTCTTT. It encodes CSARNSLNTEAFF. The rearrangement joins TRBV20-1 to TRBJ1-1; D uncertain. Per germline, CDR1 DFQATT and CDR2 SNEGSKA (reference sequence). This CDR3 is built from 13 residues. Trimming pared 2 bases from V and 0 bases from J, leaving 7 bases between.

The chain uses TRBV7-2 and TRBJ2-7; 9 nucleotides align to TRBD2. This CDR3 is 17 amino acids long. In germline, CDR1 is SGHTA, CDR2 FQGNSA. Trimming cost V 5 bases and J 3 bases; bases outside gene matches: 14. The CDR3 loop reads CASSHGMGAGGGYEQYF. CDR3 DNA sequence: TGTGCCAGCAGCCACGGTATGGGAGCGGGGGGTGGCTACGAGCAGTACTTC.

The chain links TRBV7-2 to TRBJ2-7; maybe TRBD1 (6 bases). Germline lookup yields CDR1 SGHTA and CDR2 FQGNSA. V was pared by 0 bases and J by 6 bases, with 12 bases between. The CDR3 spans 14 residues. CDR3 amino acids: CASSLAGSGVEQYV. For the CDR3, the DNA is TGTGCCAGCAGCTTAGCGGGCTCAGGGGTCGAGCAGTACGTC.

The table lists this clonotype with a few counts. This chain joins TRBV29-1 and TRBJ2-5; D is perhaps TRBD2 (7 bases). Germline V gene data show CDR1 as SQVTM and CDR2 as ANQGSEA. Trimming stripped 4 bases from V and 5 bases from J, with 11 bases between. The CDR3 runs to 12 residues. The CDR3 sequence is CSVGRGGETQYF. In DNA form, the CDR3 reads TGCAGCGTTGGCAGGGGAGGGGAGACCCAGTACTTC.

This clonotype has a handful of counts. CDR3 DNA sequence: TGTGCCAGCAGCCAAGGGCAGAGAAAGGCCGGAAACACCATATATTTT. It specifies CASSQGQRKAGNTIYF. V is TRBV3-1 and J is TRBJ1-3; D unresolved. The CDR3 is 16 amino acids. Germline V gives CDR1 LGHDT, CDR2 YNNKEL (reference sequence). Trimming shortened V by 1 base and J by 4 bases, and 14 bases separated the two germline ends.

The CDR3 DNA is TGTGCCAGCAGTCTTCCACAGGGGAGCAATGAGCAGTTCTTC. This translates into CASSLPQGSNEQFF. This chain links TRBV28 with TRBJ2-1; 7 positions agree with TRBD1. Germline CDR1 is MDHEN and CDR2 is SYDVKM. The V gene end was trimmed by 5 bases and the J gene end by 6 bases; junction bases not matched to a gene: 7. The CDR3 runs 14 residues.

This clonotype has a handful of counts. The chain links TRBV4-2 to TRBJ1-4; D unclear. Germline lookup yields CDR1 LGHNA and CDR2 YNFKEQ. This CDR3 has 17 amino acids. Between the trimmed V and J ends, which lost 0 bases and 3 bases, there was a span of 14 bases. The CDR3 sequence is CASSQDWSQVSNEKLFF. The DNA of the CDR3 is TGTGCCAGCAGCCAAGATTGGTCGCAAGTATCTAATGAAAAACTGTTTTTT.

This clonotype was detected many times. The V call is TRBV18, the J call TRBJ1-1, with 7 bases aligning to TRBD1. The germline gives CDR1 KGHSH, CDR2 LQKENI. CDR3 length: 14 residues. V dropped 8 bases and J dropped 0; count of bases not matched to a gene: 6. This CDR3 reads CASSPGTVNTEAFF. Here the CDR3 DNA reads TGTGCCAGCAGCCCCGGGACAGTGAACACTGAAGCTTTCTTT. The entire variable domain, with the rest obtained from reference TRBV18 and TRBJ1-1, is as follows: NAGVMQNPRHLVRRRGQEARLRCSPMKGHSHVYWYRQLPEEGLKFMVYLQKENIIDESGMPKERFSAEFPKEGPSILRIQQVVRGDSAAYFCASSPGTVNTEAFFGQGTRLTVV.

As for this clonotype: A junction end diverges from the germline sequence, so it may reflect a read error. V is TRBV7-2 and J is TRBJ2-2, with a tentative D call TRBD2 (5 bases). The CDR3 loop spans 13 amino acids. Germline V gene data show CDR1 as SGHTA and CDR2 as FQGNSA. CDR3 residues: CASSLDHAGEPFF. The DNA for the CDR3 is TGTGCCAGCAGCTTAGACCATGCCGGGGAGCCGTTTTTT.

This chain's CDR3 is CASTYSDEEKLFF. In DNA, the CDR3 is TGTGCCAGTACGTACAGCGACGAGGAAAAACTGTTTTTT. The chain links TRBV25-1 to TRBJ1-4; no clear D gene. There are 13 residues in the CDR3. Germline CDR1 MGHDK, CDR2 SYGVNS. Trimming cost V 9 bases and J 8 bases, with 16 bases left between them.

This chain links TRBV5-1 with TRBJ2-5; 8 bases fit TRBD2. The DNA end lines up better with TRBJ2-1; the J call may be wrong. From germline, CDR1 is SGHRS and CDR2 YFSETQ. The CDR3 covers 13 residues. The CDR3 loop reads CASSPLAGDEQFF. CDR3 DNA: TGCGCCAGCAGCCCCCTAGCGGGCGATGAGCAGTTCTTC.